This T cell receptor (beta chain) was recovered during a study of control samples from healthy donors and cancer patients. Germline V gene data show CDR1 as SGHRS and CDR2 as YFSETQ. J gave up 7 bases and V 0 bases, and 6 bases lay outside the gene matches. This CDR3 comprises 15 residues. Produced via immunoSEQ multiplex PCR; TCRdb's table is partial and in-frame only. The table lists fewer than 150,000 clones, roughly nine tenths of them singletons. The TCR was taken from a woman aged 18-29 years in good health. Source material: blood. The gene calls are TRBV5-1 and TRBJ2-1; 8 nucleotides line up with TRBD2. The CDR3 is CASSLAEASGNEQFF. In nucleotides, the CDR3 is TGCGCCAGCAGCTTGGCCGAGGCTAGCGGGAATGAGCAGTTCTTC.